This entry lists 10 T cell receptor beta chains sequenced from one sample in a study of beta chain features in type 1 diabetes (dated by TCRdb to the late 2010s). Library creation used the immunoSEQ multiplex PCR assay. All of the isolated RNA was reverse transcribed with the High Capacity cDNA Reverse Transcription Kit, so expressed TCRB transcripts were sequenced. TCRdb took this table from immuneACCESS and kept in-frame rearrangements with V and J called. Such tables lack part of the clones; where checked against another copy, unresolved V genes explain under half of the gap, and the rest is unexplained. Across this sample there are 500,000 to 700,000 clones, with less than 20% seen only once. The ten largest clonotypes hold approximately 0.087% of the sample. The sequenced sample was naive CD4+ T cells from blood. Taken with the paper, the label for cell subset or site translates to: true naive CD4+ T cells. Source of these receptors: a man younger than 35 in good health.

This clone was seen a few times. The CDR3 coding sequence is TGTGCCAGCAGCTTGACCGGGGACAGTCTAGCCAAAAACATTCAGTACTTC. This sequence encodes CASSLTGDSLAKNIQYF. The chain employs TRBV5-6 and TRBJ2-4; 7 nucleotides agree with TRBD1. The junction had 7 bases not matched to a gene; V was cut back by 1 base and J by 0 bases. CDR1 and CDR2 (germline): SGHDT, YYEEEE. This CDR3 spans 17 amino acids.

The rearrangement uses TRBV5-1 and TRBJ2-7; the D gene could be TRBD1 or TRBD2 (6 bases each). In germline, CDR1 is SGHRS, CDR2 YFSETQ. The CDR3 covers 16 residues. V was cut by 0 bases and J by 1 base, with 14 bases left in between. The CDR3 region has the DNA TGCGCCAGCAGCTTGGGCGGGACAACCCCTTCCTACGAGCAGTACTTC. The encoded protein is CASSLGGTTPSYEQYF.

This clone was detected a few times. The chain employs TRBV7-2 and TRBJ2-6; no firm D call. V gave up 5 bases and J gave up 9 bases, with 5 bases separating them. Germline CDR1 reads SGHTA; CDR2 reads FQGNSA. CDR3 size: 11 residues. The CDR3 protein is CASSPLNVLTF. The CDR3 DNA sequence: TGTGCCAGCAGCCCCCTCAACGTCCTGACTTTC.

The chain is built from TRBV5-6 and TRBJ1-5; D remains ambiguous. The ends were cut back, 2 bases at V and 4 bases at J, with 7 bases in the middle. The CDR3 spans 13 residues. Germline-derived CDR1 and CDR2 are SGHDT and YYEEEE. CDR3: CASSFEVNQPQHF. The DNA for the CDR3 is TGTGCCAGCAGCTTTGAGGTGAATCAGCCCCAGCATTTT. Filled out from reference TRBV5-6 and TRBJ1-5, the complete variable domain reads DAGVTQSPTHLIKTRGQQVTLRCSPKSGHDTVSWYQQALGQGPQFIFQYYEEEERQRGNFPDRFSGHQFPNYSSELNVNALLLGDSALYLCASSFEVNQPQHFGDGTRLSIL.

In its sample, this clone was seen a few times. This chain joins TRBV5-1 and TRBJ2-3; the match to TRBD2 covers 9 bases. In germline, CDR1 is SGHRS, CDR2 YFSETQ. The CDR3 loop spans 17 amino acids. V gave up 0 bases and J gave up 4 bases; unmatched junction bases: 9. CDR3 sequence reads: CASSLALAGGPADTQYF. The CDR3 DNA reads TGCGCCAGCAGCTTGGCCCTTGCGGGGGGGCCCGCAGATACGCAGTATTTT.

This clone was recorded a few times. The genes are TRBV30 and TRBJ2-2; D perhaps matches TRBD1 (5 bases). The CDR3 consists of 12 residues. Trimming cost V 6 bases and J 5 bases, with 10 bases left between them. Germline-derived CDR1 and CDR2 are GTSNPN and SVGIG (reference sequence). The CDR3 DNA reads as TGTGCCTGCCAGGGCGATACCGGGGAGCTGTTTTTT. Its protein product is CACQGDTGELFF.

The table lists this clone with a few counts. The chain links TRBV29-1 to TRBJ1-4; D gene uncertain. The CDR3 sequence is 14 residues long. V was clipped by 5 bases and J by 0 bases, with 10 bases between them. Germline V gene sequence: CDR1 SQVTM, CDR2 ANQGSEA. The CDR3 is CSVRRGATNEKLFF. DNA of the CDR3: TGCAGCGTTCGGCGTGGGGCAACTAATGAAAAACTGTTTTTT. Full variable domain (remainder filled in from reference TRBV29-1 and TRBJ1-4): SAVISQKPSRDICQRGTSLTIQCQVDSQVTMMFWYRQQPGQSLTLIATANQGSEATYESGFVIDKFPISRPNLTFSTLTVSNMSPEDSSIYLCSVRRGATNEKLFFGSGTQLSVL.

This clone appeared a few times. This rearrangement joins TRBV5-4 to TRBJ2-3; unclear D gene. CDR3 length equals 17 residues. Germline assignment: CDR1 SGHNT and CDR2 YYREEE (reference sequence). V was shortened by 1 base and J by 5 bases, with 20 bases between the two germline ends. The CDR3 bases are TGTGCCAGCAGCTTGTCGGTCGGCAGAACCTCCGAAGATACGCAGTATTTT. It codes for CASSLSVGRTSEDTQYF.

The V call is TRBV6-4, the J call TRBJ2-5; D is ambiguous. The germline V gene has CDR1 MRHNA and CDR2 SNTAGT. The CDR3 covers 16 residues. Trimming cost V 0 bases and J 2 bases, with 13 bases left between them. The CDR3 reads CASSDSCRLSQETQYF. The CDR3 DNA is TGTGCCAGCAGTGACTCGTGCAGGCTATCTCAAGAGACCCAGTACTTC.

The chain carries TRBV30 and TRBJ1-2, with D hard to call. Trimming left V 0 bases short and J 4 bases short, with 6 bases between. The CDR3 covers 12 residues. Germline V lookup: CDR1 GTSNPN, CDR2 SVGIG (reference sequence). DNA of the CDR3: TGTGCCTGGAGTGTGGCGGTCTATGGCTACACCTTC. Residues: CAWSVAVYGYTF.